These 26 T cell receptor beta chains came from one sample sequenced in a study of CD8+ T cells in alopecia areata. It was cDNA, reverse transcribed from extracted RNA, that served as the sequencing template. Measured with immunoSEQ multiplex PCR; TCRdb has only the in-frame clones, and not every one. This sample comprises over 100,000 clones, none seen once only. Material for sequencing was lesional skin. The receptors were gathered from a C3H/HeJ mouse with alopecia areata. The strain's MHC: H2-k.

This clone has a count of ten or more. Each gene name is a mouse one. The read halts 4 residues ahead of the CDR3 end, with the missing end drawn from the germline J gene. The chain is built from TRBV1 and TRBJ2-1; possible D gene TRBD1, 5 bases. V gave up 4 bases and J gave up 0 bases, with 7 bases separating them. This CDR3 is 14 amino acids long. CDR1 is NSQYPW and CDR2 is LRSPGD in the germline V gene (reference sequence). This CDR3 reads CTCSGTNNYAEQFF. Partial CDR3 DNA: TGCACCTGCAGTGGGACAAATAACTATGCT.

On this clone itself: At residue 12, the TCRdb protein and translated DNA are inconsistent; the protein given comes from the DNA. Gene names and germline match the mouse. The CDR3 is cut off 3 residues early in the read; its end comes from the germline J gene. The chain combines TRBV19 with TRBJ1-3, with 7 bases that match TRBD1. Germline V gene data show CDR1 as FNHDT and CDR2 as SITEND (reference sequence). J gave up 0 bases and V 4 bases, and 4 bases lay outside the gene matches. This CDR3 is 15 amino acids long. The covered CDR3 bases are TGTGCCAGCAGTTTTGACAGGGTTTCTGGAAATACG. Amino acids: CASSFDRVSGNT. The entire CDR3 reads CASSFDRVSGNTLYF.

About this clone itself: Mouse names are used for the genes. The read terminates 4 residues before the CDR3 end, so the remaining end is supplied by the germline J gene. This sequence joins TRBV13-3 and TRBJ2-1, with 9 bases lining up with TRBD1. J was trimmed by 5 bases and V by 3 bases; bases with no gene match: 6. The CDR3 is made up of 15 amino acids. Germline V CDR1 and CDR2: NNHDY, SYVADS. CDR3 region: CASSAGTGRDAEQFF. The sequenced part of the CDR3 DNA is TGTGCCAGCAGTGCCGGGACAGGGAGGGATGCT.

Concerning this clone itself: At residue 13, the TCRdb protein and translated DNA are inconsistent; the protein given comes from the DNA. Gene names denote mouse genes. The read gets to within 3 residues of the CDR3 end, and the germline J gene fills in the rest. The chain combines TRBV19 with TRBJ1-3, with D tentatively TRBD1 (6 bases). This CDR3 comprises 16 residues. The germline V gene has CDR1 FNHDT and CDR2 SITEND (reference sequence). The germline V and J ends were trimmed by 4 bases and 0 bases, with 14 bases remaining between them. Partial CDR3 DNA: TGTGCCAGCAGTCTCCGGGACAAATCTTCTGGAAATACG. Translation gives CASSLRDKSSGNT. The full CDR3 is CASSLRDKSSGNTLYF.

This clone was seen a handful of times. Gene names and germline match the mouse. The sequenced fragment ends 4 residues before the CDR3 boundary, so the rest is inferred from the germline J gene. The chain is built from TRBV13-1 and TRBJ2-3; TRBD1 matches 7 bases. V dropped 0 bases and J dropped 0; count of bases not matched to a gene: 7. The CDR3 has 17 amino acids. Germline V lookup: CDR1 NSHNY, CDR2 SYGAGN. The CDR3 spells CASSDDRGWPSAETLYF. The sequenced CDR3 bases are TGTGCCAGCAGTGATGACAGGGGCTGGCCTAGTGCAGAA.

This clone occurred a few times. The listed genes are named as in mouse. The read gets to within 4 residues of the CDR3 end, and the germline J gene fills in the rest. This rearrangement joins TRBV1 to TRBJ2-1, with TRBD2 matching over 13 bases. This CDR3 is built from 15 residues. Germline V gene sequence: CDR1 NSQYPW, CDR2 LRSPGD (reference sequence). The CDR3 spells CTCSGTGGAEAEQFF. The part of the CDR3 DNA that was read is TGCACCTGCAGTGGGACTGGGGGGGCTGAGGCT.

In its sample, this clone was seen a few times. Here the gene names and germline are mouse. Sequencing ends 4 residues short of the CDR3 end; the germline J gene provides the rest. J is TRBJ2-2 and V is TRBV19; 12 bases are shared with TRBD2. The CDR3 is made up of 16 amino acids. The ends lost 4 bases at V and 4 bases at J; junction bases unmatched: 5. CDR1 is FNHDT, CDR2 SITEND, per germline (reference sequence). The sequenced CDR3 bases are TGTGCCAGCAGTCCGACTGGGGGGGCGACCACCGGG. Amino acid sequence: CASSPTGGATTG. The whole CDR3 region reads CASSPTGGATTGQLYF. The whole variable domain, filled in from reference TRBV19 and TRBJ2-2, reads GGIITQTPKFLIGQEGQKLTLKCQQNFNHDTMYWYRQDSGKGLRLIYYSITENDLQKGDLSEGYDASREKKSSFSLTVTSAQKNEMAVFLCASSPTGGATTGQLYFGEGSKLTVL.

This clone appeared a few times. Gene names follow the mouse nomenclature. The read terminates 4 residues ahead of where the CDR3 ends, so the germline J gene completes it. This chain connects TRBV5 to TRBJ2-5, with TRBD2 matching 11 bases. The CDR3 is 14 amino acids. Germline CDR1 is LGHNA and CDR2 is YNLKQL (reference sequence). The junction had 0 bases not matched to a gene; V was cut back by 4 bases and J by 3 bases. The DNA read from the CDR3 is TGTGCCAGCAGCCGACTGGGGGGGCAAGAC. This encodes CASSRLGGQD. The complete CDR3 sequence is CASSRLGGQDTQYF.

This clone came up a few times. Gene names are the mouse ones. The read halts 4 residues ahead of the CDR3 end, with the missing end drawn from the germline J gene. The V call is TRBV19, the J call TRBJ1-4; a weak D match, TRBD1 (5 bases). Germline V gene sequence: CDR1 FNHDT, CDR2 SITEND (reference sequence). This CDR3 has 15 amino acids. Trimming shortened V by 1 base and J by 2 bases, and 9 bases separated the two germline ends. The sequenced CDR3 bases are TGTGCCAGCAGTATACCGGACAAATCCAACGAA. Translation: CASSIPDKSNE. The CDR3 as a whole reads CASSIPDKSNERLFF.

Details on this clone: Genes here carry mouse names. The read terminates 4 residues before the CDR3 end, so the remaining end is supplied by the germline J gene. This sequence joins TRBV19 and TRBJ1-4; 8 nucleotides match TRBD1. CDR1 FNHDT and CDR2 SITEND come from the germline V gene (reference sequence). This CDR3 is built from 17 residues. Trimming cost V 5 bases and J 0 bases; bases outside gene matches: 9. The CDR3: CASSPRTGRISNERLFF. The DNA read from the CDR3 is TGTGCCAGCAGCCCTCGGACAGGGAGAATTTCCAACGAA.

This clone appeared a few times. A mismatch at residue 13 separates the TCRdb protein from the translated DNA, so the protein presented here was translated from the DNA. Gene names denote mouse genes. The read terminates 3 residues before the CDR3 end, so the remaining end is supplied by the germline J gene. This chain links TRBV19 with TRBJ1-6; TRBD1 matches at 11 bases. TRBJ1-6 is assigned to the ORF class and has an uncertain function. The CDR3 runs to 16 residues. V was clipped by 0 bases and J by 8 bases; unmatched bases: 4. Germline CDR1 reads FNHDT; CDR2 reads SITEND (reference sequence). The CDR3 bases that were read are TGTGCCAGCAGTATAGCGGGACAGGGGGGGTATTCGCCC. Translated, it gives CASSIAGQGGYSP. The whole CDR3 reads CASSIAGQGGYSPLYF.

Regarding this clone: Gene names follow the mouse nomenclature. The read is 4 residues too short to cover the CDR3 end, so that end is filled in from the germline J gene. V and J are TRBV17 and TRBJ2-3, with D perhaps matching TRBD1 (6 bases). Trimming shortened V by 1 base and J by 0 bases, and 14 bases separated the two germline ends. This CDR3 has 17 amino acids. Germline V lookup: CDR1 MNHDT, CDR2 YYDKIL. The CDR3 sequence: CASSRVPRGASAETLYF. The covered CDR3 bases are TGTGCTAGCAGTAGAGTTCCCAGGGGCGCAAGTGCAGAA.

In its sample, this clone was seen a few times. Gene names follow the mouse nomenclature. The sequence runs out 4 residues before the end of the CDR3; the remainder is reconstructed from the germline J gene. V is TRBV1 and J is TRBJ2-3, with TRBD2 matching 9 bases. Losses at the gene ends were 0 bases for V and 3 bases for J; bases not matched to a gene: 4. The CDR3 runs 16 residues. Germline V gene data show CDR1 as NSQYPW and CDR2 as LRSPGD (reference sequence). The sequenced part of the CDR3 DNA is TGCACCTGCAGTGCAGATCCCTGGGGGGGAGCAGAA. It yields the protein CTCSADPWGGAE. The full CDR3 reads CTCSADPWGGAETLYF.

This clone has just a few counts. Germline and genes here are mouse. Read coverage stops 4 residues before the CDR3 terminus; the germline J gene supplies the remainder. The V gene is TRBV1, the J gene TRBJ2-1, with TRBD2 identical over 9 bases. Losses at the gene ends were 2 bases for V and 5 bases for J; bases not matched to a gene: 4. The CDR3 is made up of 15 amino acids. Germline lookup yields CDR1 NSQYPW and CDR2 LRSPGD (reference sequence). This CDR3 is CTCSANWGDDAEQFF. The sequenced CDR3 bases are TGCACCTGCAGTGCAAACTGGGGGGATGATGCT.

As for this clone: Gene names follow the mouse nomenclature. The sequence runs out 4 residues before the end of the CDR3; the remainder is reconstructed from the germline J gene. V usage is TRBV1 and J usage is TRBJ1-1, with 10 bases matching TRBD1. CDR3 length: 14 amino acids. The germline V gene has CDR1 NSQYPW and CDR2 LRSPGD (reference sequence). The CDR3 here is CTCSAPGTGEEVFF. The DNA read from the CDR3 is TGCACCTGCAGTGCCCCCGGGACAGGGGAA.

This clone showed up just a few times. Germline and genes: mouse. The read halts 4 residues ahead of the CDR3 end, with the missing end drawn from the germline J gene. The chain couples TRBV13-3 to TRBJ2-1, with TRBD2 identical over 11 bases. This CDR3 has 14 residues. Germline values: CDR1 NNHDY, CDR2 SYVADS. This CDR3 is CASRLGGREAEQFF. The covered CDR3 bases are TGTGCCAGCAGACTGGGGGGGCGCGAGGCT.

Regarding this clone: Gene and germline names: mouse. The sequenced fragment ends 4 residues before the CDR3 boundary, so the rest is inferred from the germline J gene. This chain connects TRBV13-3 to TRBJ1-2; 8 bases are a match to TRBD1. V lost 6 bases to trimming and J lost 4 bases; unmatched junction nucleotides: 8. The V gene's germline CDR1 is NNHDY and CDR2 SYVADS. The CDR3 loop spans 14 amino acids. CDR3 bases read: TGTGCCAGCAAACCCAGGGGGCGGGGCTCC. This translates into CASKPRGRGS. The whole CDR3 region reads CASKPRGRGSDYTF.

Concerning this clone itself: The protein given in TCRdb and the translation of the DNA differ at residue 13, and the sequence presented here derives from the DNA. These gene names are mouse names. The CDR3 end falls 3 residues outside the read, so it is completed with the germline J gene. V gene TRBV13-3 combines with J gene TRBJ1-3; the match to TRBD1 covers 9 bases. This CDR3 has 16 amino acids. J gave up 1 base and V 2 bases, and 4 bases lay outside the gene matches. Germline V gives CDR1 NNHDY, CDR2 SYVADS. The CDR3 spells CASSEGDRESGNTLYF. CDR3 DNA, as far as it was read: TGTGCCAGCAGTGAAGGGGACAGGGAATCTGGAAATACG.

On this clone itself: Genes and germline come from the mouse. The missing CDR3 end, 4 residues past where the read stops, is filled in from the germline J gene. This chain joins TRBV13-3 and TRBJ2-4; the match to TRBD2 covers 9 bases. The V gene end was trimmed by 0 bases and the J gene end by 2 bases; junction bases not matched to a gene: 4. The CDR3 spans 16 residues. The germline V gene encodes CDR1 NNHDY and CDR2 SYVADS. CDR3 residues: CASSDVDWGLQNTLYF. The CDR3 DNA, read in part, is TGTGCCAGCAGTGATGTGGACTGGGGTCTTCAAAAC.

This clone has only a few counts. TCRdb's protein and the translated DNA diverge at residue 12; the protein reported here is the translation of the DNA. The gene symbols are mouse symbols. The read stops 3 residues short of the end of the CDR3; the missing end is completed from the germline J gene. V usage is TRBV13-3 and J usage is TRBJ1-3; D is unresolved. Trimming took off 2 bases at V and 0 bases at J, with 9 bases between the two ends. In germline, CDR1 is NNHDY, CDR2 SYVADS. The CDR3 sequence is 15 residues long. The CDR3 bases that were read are TGTGCCAGCAGTGACCAGATTTCTTCTGGAAATACG. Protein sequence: CASSDQISSGNT. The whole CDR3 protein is CASSDQISSGNTLYF.

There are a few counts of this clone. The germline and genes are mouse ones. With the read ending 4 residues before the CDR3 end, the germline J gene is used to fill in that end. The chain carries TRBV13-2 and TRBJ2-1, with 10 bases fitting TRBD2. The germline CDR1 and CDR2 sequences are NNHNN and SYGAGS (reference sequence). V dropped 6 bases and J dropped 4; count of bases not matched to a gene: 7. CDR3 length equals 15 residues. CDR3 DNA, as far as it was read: TGTGCCAGCGTGGGACGGGACTGGGGATATGCT. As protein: CASVGRDWGYA. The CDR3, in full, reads CASVGRDWGYAEQFF.

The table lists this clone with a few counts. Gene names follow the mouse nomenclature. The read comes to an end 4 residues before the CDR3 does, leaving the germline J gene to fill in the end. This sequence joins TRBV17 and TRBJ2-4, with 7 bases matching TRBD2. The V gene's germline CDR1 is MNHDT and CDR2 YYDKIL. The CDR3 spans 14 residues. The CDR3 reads CASSRGWGENTLYF. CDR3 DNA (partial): TGTGCTAGCAGTAGAGGGTGGGGGGAAAAC.

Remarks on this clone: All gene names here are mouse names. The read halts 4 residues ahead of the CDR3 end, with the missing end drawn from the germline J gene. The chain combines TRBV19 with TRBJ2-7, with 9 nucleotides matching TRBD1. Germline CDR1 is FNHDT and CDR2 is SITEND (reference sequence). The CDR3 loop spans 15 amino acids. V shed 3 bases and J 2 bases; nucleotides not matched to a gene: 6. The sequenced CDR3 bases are TGTGCCAGCAGTACCGACAGGGGGGGAACCTAT. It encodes CASSTDRGGTY. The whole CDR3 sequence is CASSTDRGGTYEQYF.

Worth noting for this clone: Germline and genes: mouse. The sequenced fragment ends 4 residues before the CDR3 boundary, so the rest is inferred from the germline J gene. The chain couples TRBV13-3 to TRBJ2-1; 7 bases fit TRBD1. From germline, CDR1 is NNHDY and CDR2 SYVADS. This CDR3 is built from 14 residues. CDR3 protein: CASSDARQGAEQFF. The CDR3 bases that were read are TGTGCCAGCAGTGATGCACGACAGGGAGCT.

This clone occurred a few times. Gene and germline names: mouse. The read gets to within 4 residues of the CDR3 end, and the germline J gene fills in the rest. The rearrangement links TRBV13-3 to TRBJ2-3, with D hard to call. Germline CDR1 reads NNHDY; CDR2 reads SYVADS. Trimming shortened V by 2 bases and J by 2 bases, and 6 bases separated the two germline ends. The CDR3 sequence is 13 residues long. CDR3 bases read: TGTGCCAGCAGTGAAACTGATGCAGAA. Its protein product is CASSETDAE. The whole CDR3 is CASSETDAETLYF.

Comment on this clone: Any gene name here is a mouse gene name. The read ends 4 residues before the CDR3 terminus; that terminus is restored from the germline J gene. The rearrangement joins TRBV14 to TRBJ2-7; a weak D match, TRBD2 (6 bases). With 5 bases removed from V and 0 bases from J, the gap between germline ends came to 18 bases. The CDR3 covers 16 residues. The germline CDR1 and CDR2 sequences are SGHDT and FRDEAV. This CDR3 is CASSPAWGRSSYEQYF. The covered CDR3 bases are TGTGCCAGCAGCCCGGCCTGGGGTAGGAGCTCCTAT.